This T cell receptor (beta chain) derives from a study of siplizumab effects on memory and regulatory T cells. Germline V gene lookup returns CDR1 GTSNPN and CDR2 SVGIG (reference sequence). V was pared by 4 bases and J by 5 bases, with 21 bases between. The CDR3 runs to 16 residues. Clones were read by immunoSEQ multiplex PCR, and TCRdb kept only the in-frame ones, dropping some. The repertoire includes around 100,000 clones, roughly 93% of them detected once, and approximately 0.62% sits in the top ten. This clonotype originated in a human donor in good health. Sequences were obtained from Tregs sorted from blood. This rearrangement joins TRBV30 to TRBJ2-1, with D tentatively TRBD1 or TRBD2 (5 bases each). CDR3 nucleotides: TGTGCCTGGACTAAATATTTCGGGACGGGAAACAATGAGCAGTTCTTC. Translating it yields CAWTKYFGTGNNEQFF.